This T cell receptor (beta chain) was identified in a study of blood T cell repertoires in COVID-19. Across the study: Sites across the United States, Italy and Spain contributed samples from acute and convalescent COVID-19. T cells, B-cell-depleted T cells, or PBMCs supplied cDNA or gDNA.

Between the trimmed V and J ends, which lost 0 bases and 6 bases, there was a span of 12 bases. The CDR3 is made up of 13 amino acids. The V gene's germline CDR1 is SQVTM and CDR2 ANQGSEA. As originally analysed: Amplification with reference gene primers provided the estimates of nucleated cell counts. Produced via immunoSEQ multiplex PCR; TCRdb's table is partial and in-frame only. V and J calls and clone size are those listed in that table; D and trimming were worked out from the DNA. Of roughly 70,000 clones listed, approximately 83% are singletons. The table lists this clone with a few counts. The rearrangement joins TRBV29-1 to TRBJ2-7, with D hard to call. The sample comprised peripheral blood. The clonotype comes from a woman aged 55-69 years with acute or convalescent COVID-19. CDR3 nucleotide sequence: TGCAGCGTTGAAGACGGTTTTTCCGGCGAGCAGTACTTC. This sequence encodes CSVEDGFSGEQYF.